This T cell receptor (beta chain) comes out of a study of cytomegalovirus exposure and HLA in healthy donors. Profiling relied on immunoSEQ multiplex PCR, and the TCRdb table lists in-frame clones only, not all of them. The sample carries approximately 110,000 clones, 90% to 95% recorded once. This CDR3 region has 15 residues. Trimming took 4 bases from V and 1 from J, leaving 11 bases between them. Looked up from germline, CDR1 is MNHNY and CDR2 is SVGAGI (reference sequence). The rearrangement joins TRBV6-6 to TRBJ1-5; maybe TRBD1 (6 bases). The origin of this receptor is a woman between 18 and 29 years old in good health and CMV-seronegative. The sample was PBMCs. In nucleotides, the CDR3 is TGTGCCAGCAGTTCCCAGGGGAGAAGCAATCAGCCCCAGCATTTT. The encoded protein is CASSSQGRSNQPQHF.